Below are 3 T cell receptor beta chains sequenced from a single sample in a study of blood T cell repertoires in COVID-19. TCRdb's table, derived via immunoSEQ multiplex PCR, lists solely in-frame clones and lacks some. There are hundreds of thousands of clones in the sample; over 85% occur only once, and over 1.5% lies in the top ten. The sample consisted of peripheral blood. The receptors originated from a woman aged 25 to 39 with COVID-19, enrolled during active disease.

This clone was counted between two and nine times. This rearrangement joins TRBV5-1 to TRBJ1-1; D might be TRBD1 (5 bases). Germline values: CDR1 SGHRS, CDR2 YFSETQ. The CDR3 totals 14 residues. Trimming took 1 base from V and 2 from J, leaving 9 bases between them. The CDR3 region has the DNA TGCGCCAGCAGCTTGATAGGGGCCAACACTGAAGCTTTCTTT. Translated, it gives CASSLIGANTEAFF.

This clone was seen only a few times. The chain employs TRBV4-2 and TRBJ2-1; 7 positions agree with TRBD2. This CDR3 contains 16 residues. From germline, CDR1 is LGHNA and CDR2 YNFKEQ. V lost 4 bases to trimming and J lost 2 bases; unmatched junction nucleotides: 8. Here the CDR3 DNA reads TGTGCCAGCAGCCCGCAGCGGGGTGAACCCTACAATGAGCAGTTCTTC. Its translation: CASSPQRGEPYNEQFF.

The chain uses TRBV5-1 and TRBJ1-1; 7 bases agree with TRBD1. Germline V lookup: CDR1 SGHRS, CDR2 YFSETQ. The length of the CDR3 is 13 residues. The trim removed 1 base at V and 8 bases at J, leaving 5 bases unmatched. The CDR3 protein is CASSLTGALEAFF. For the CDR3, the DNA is TGCGCCAGCAGCTTGACAGGGGCCCTGGAAGCTTTCTTT.